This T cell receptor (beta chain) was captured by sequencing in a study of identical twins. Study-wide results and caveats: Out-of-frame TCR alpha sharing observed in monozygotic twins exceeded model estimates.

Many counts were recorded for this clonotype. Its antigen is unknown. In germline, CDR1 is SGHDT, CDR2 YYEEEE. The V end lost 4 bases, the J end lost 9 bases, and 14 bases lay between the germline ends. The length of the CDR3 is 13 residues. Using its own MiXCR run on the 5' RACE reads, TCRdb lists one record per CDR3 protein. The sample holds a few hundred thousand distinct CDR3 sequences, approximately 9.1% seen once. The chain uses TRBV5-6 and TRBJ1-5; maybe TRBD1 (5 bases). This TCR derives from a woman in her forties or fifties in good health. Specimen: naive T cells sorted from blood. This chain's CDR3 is CASSPGGLWPQHF. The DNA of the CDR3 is TGTGCCAGCAGCCCCGGGGGATTATGGCCCCAGCATTTT.